These 29 T cell receptor beta chains were sequenced from one sample in a study of OX40 agonist ivuxolimab in advanced cancers. This table comes from immunoSEQ multiplex PCR, and its TCRdb copy is limited to in-frame clones, with some not included. Here the sample spans 70,000 to 95,000 clones, just over 85% being singletons. The sequencing here drew on CD4+ or CD8+ T cells sorted from blood, taken in a trial of the OX40 agonist ivuxolimab. Receptors originate from an adult with an advanced solid tumor such as melanoma, head and neck, liver or kidney cancer.

The rearrangement joins TRBV30 to TRBJ2-2; D might be TRBD1 (6 bases). Germline lookup yields CDR1 GTSNPN and CDR2 SVGIG (reference sequence). The germline V and J ends were trimmed by 0 bases and 7 bases, with 15 bases remaining between them. The CDR3 extends over 15 amino acids. The CDR3 here is CAWSVPAGEIGELFF. Written as DNA, the CDR3 is TGTGCCTGGAGTGTACCGGCAGGGGAAATCGGGGAGCTGTTTTTT. Looking up the rest from reference TRBV30 and TRBJ2-2 gives the full variable domain: SQTIHQWPATLVQPVGSPLSLECTVEGTSNPNLYWYRQAAGRGLQLLFYSVGIGQISSEVPQNLSASRPQDRQFILSSKKLLLSDSGFYLCAWSVPAGEIGELFFGEGSRLTVL.

The rearrangement joins TRBV2 to TRBJ1-1, with D tentatively TRBD1 (5 bases). The germline V gene encodes CDR1 SNHLY and CDR2 FYNNEI. The CDR3 has 14 residues. V was trimmed by 7 bases and J by 2 bases, leaving 14 bases between them. CDR3 sequence (DNA): TGTGCCAGCATTGAGGGGTGGGGAAACACTGAAGCTTTCTTT. Translating it yields CASIEGWGNTEAFF. Together with reference TRBV2 and TRBJ1-1, the CDR3 gives the full variable domain: EPEVTQTPSHQVTQMGQEVILRCVPISNHLYFYWYRQILGQKVEFLVSFYNNEISEKSEIFDDQFSVERPDGSNFTLKIRSTKLEDSAMYFCASIEGWGNTEAFFGQGTRLTVV.

This clone was seen only once. The CDR3 protein is CASRDQIYGYTF. Written as DNA, the CDR3 is TGTGCCAGTAGGGACCAAATCTATGGCTACACCTTC. The rearrangement uses TRBV19 and TRBJ1-2; D ambiguous. The CDR3 runs 12 residues. Trimming took off 6 bases at V and 4 bases at J, with 9 bases between the two ends. Germline V gene data show CDR1 as LNHDA and CDR2 as SQIVND (reference sequence).

This CDR3 is CATQSGSSYNEQFF. DNA of the CDR3: TGCGCCACCCAAAGTGGAAGCTCCTACAATGAGCAGTTCTTC. The gene calls are TRBV10-1 and TRBJ2-1; D gene ambiguous. The germline V gene has CDR1 WNHNN and CDR2 SYGVQD (reference sequence). CDR3 length: 14 residues. Trimming stripped 10 bases from V and 0 bases from J, with 13 bases between.

V gene TRBV5-4 combines with J gene TRBJ1-6; no clear D. From germline, CDR1 is SGHNT and CDR2 YYREEE (reference sequence). The CDR3 runs to 15 residues. Trimming removed 4 bases from V and 7 bases from J, with 15 bases in between. CDR3: CASSPWQGNNSPLHF. CDR3 DNA sequence: TGTGCCAGCAGCCCGTGGCAAGGCAACAATTCACCCCTCCACTTT.

The chain carries TRBV6-5 and TRBJ1-5; D remains ambiguous. V was pared by 1 base and J by 1 base, with 11 bases between. This CDR3 spans 16 amino acids. Germline CDR1 is MNHEY and CDR2 is SVGAGI. DNA of the CDR3: TGTGCCAGCAGTTACTTTGCACCCGAGAGCAATCAGCCCCAGCATTTT. Translation: CASSYFAPESNQPQHF.

By proportion, this clone is medium-sized. The sample holds other DNA sequences that translate to the same CDR3. The chain recombines TRBV6-5 with TRBJ2-5; D unclear. The CDR3 is made up of 13 amino acids. CDR1 is MNHEY and CDR2 is SVGAGI in the germline V gene. V lost 5 bases and J lost 0, with 7 bases in between. The CDR3 nucleotides are TGTGCCAGCAGTCGGGCCAACCAAGAGACCCAGTACTTC. It encodes CASSRANQETQYF.

This chain joins TRBV30 and TRBJ2-7; TRBD2 matches 13 bases. J gave up 7 bases and V 3 bases, and 6 bases lay outside the gene matches. CDR3 size: 14 residues. Germline V gene sequence: CDR1 GTSNPN, CDR2 SVGIG (reference sequence). The CDR3 DNA is TGTGCCTGGAGGCGGACTAGCGGGAGTGGAGAGCAGTACTTC. Translating gives CAWRRTSGSGEQYF.

This rearrangement joins TRBV28 to TRBJ1-4; maybe TRBD1 (5 bases). The CDR3 is 13 residues long. Trimming stripped 8 bases from V and 15 bases from J, with 22 bases between. Germline V CDR1 and CDR2: MDHEN, SYDVKM. The CDR3 sequence: CASGDPGAHQVFF. In DNA, the CDR3 is TGTGCCAGCGGAGATCCTGGGGCTCATCAGGTGTTTTTT.

This clone was observed a single time. The rearrangement links TRBV5-1 to TRBJ1-2; D is uncertain. The CDR3 consists of 14 residues. The V and J ends lost 0 bases and 1 base respectively, with 7 bases between them. CDR1 and CDR2 from the germline V gene are SGHRS and YFSETQ. The CDR3 loop is CASSLEPNNYGYTF. As DNA, the CDR3 is TGCGCCAGCAGCTTGGAACCGAATAACTATGGCTACACCTTC.

The genes are TRBV10-3 and TRBJ1-1; D is unclear. The CDR3 spans 13 residues. Trimming left V 6 bases short and J 1 base short, with 9 bases between. Germline CDR1 reads ENHRY; CDR2 reads SYGVKD. The CDR3 DNA is TGTGCCATCAGGGACGGGCCGAACACTGAAGCTTTCTTT. It is translated as CAIRDGPNTEAFF.

The CDR3 protein is CASSSGGITETQYF. DNA of the CDR3: TGTGCCAGCAGCTCCGGGGGGATAACAGAGACCCAGTACTTC. The chain carries TRBV11-2 and TRBJ2-5; 7 nucleotides match TRBD2. The CDR3 consists of 14 residues. Germline CDR1 is SGHAT and CDR2 is FQNNGV. V shed 4 bases, J shed 4 bases, and the junction held 6 bases outside the gene matches.

The chain employs TRBV7-2 and TRBJ2-2, with D possibly TRBD1 on 6 matching bases. Germline loops: CDR1 SGHTA, CDR2 FQGNSA. The CDR3 covers 15 residues. The V end was cut by 6 bases, the J end by 8 bases, with 19 bases between. CDR3 sequence (DNA): TGTGCCAGCAGAACGTCACAGGGAAGTAGGGGGGAGCTGTTTTTT. It specifies CASRTSQGSRGELFF.

The chain recombines TRBV4-1 with TRBJ2-2; a possible D gene is TRBD2 (5 bases). The V and J ends lost 5 bases and 0 bases respectively, with 10 bases between them. Germline CDR1 is MGHRA and CDR2 is YSYEKL. The CDR3 totals 15 residues. CDR3 amino acids: CASSSEGANTGELFF. In DNA form, the CDR3 reads TGCGCCAGCAGCTCCGAGGGCGCGAACACCGGGGAGCTGTTTTTT.

J is TRBJ1-1 and V is TRBV18; 11 nucleotides agree with TRBD1. The CDR3 is made up of 16 amino acids. The germline gives CDR1 KGHSH, CDR2 LQKENI. After removal of 1 base from V and 4 bases from J, the junction contained 5 bases not matched to a gene. CDR3 loop: CASSPLPGTGGTEAFF. The CDR3 nucleotides read TGTGCCAGCTCACCACTTCCCGGGACAGGGGGCACTGAAGCTTTCTTT.

The V and J genes are TRBV28 and TRBJ2-7, with 8 nucleotides matching TRBD1. The trim removed 5 bases at V and 3 bases at J, leaving 9 bases unmatched. Looked up from germline, CDR1 is MDHEN and CDR2 is SYDVKM. This CDR3 is 15 amino acids long. CDR3 nucleotides: TGTGCCAGCAGTCGTCCCGACAGGGGAGGCTACGAGCAGTACTTC. Translation gives CASSRPDRGGYEQYF.

The J gene is TRBJ2-1, the V gene TRBV15, with D possibly matching TRBD2 (6 bases). The length of the CDR3 is 13 residues. V shed 5 bases and J shed 9 bases, with 14 bases lying between them. The germline V gene has CDR1 LNHNV and CDR2 YYDKDF (reference sequence). CDR3 residues: CATSRRAEGEQFF. DNA for the CDR3: TGTGCCACCAGCCGACGGGCGGAGGGTGAGCAGTTCTTC.

This CDR3 is CASSSSWETQYF. CDR3 sequence (DNA): TGTGCCAGCAGTTCTAGCTGGGAGACCCAGTACTTC. The genes are TRBV6-6 and TRBJ2-5, with a possible D match to TRBD2 (5 bases). Trimming shortened V by 4 bases and J by 5 bases, and 8 bases separated the two germline ends. The CDR3 has 12 amino acids. Germline CDR1 and CDR2: MNHNY and SVGAGI (reference sequence).

CDR3 residues: CASSEWDSASYGYTF. Written as DNA, the CDR3 is TGTGCCAGCAGTGAATGGGACAGCGCTTCTTATGGCTACACCTTC. This chain connects TRBV6-1 to TRBJ1-2, with TRBD1 identical over 7 bases. The germline V gene has CDR1 MNHNS and CDR2 SASEGT. CDR3 length: 15 residues. V trimming: 2 bases; J trimming: 5 bases; junction bases outside the gene matches: 8.

J is TRBJ2-3 and V is TRBV30; the match to TRBD2 covers 7 bases. Trimming removed 1 base from V and 2 bases from J; junction bases left unmatched: 9. The germline V gene encodes CDR1 GTSNPN and CDR2 SVGIG (reference sequence). CDR3 size: 16 residues. CDR3 nucleotides: TGTGCCTGGAGTGATCGGCGGGGGAGGGCCACAGATACGCAGTATTTT. Translated, it gives CAWSDRRGRATDTQYF. Complete variable domain (other parts from reference TRBV30 and TRBJ2-3): SQTIHQWPATLVQPVGSPLSLECTVEGTSNPNLYWYRQAAGRGLQLLFYSVGIGQISSEVPQNLSASRPQDRQFILSSKKLLLSDSGFYLCAWSDRRGRATDTQYFGPGTRLTVL.

The rearrangement links TRBV29-1 to TRBJ2-5; 9 nucleotides align to TRBD1. The V gene end was trimmed by 7 bases and the J gene end by 4 bases; junction bases not matched to a gene: 10. The length of the CDR3 is 14 residues. The germline gives CDR1 SQVTM, CDR2 ANQGSEA. The CDR3 sequence is CSAPETGGSETQYF. The DNA for the CDR3 is TGCAGCGCCCCTGAAACAGGGGGCTCAGAGACCCAGTACTTC.

The chain employs TRBV28 and TRBJ2-3; TRBD2 agrees at 7 bases. V lost 0 bases and J lost 3; bases outside the gene matches: 3. Looked up from germline, CDR1 is MDHEN and CDR2 is SYDVKM. This CDR3 spans 15 amino acids. CDR3 residues: CASSLWGGVTDTQYF. The CDR3 DNA sequence: TGTGCCAGCAGTTTATGGGGGGGGGTTACAGATACGCAGTATTTT.

This clone was seen just once. This chain connects TRBV27 to TRBJ2-5; 7 bases line up with TRBD2. This CDR3 is 15 amino acids long. Germline V gives CDR1 MNHEY, CDR2 SMNVEV (reference sequence). Trimming removed 6 bases from V and 3 bases from J; junction bases left unmatched: 10. The CDR3 here is CASRPTGTTKETQYF. CDR3 DNA sequence: TGTGCCAGCAGACCGACCGGGACTACCAAAGAGACCCAGTACTTC.

The chain joins TRBV29-1 to TRBJ1-2, with 12 bases lining up with TRBD1. This CDR3 is 16 amino acids long. CDR1 is SQVTM, CDR2 ANQGSEA, per germline. J was trimmed by 3 bases and V by 6 bases; bases with no gene match: 11. CDR3 protein: CSVVGTGGILDYGYTF. The DNA for the CDR3 is TGCAGCGTGGTTGGGACAGGGGGCATTCTAGACTATGGCTACACCTTC.

This clone was seen a handful of times. The chain carries TRBV14 and TRBJ1-2, with D unresolved. This CDR3 is 15 amino acids long. V was pared by 3 bases and J by 2 bases, with 13 bases between. Looked up from germline, CDR1 is SGHDN and CDR2 is FVKESK. CDR3 nucleotides: TGTGCCAGCAGCCAGTCGAGGGCGTTAAACTATGGCTACACCTTC. Residues: CASSQSRALNYGYTF.

In the case of this clone: The sample carries other DNA sequences with the same CDR3. V usage is TRBV27 and J usage is TRBJ2-3; D remains unclear. The V and J ends lost 4 bases and 3 bases respectively, with 5 bases between them. The germline gives CDR1 MNHEY, CDR2 SMNVEV (reference sequence). The CDR3 totals 12 residues. The CDR3 loop is CASSSRTDTQYF. In DNA form, the CDR3 reads TGTGCCAGCAGTTCCCGGACAGATACGCAGTATTTT.

This clone was seen a few times. CDR3 amino acids: CASIASGVLYEQYF. CDR3 in DNA: TGTGCCAGCATTGCTAGCGGGGTCCTCTACGAGCAGTACTTC. V and J are TRBV6-5 and TRBJ2-7; 9 bases agree with TRBD2. Germline V gives CDR1 MNHEY, CDR2 SVGAGI. The trim removed 7 bases at V and 3 bases at J, leaving 7 bases unmatched. The length of the CDR3 is 14 residues.

CDR3 sequence (DNA): TGTGCCAGCAGGTCCAACACTGAAGCTTTCTTT. Translation gives CASRSNTEAFF. The chain joins TRBV28 to TRBJ1-1; D is unresolved. The CDR3 totals 11 residues. Trimming left V 6 bases short and J 2 bases short, with 4 bases between. Per germline, CDR1 MDHEN and CDR2 SYDVKM.

J is TRBJ1-2 and V is TRBV5-1; no firm D call. V shed 7 bases and J shed 4 bases, with 17 bases lying between them. The CDR3 extends over 14 amino acids. The germline CDR1 and CDR2 sequences are SGHRS and YFSETQ. The CDR3 bases are TGCGCCAGCCGCCTCGACGAGGGTCCCTATGGCTACACCTTC. The encoded protein is CASRLDEGPYGYTF.